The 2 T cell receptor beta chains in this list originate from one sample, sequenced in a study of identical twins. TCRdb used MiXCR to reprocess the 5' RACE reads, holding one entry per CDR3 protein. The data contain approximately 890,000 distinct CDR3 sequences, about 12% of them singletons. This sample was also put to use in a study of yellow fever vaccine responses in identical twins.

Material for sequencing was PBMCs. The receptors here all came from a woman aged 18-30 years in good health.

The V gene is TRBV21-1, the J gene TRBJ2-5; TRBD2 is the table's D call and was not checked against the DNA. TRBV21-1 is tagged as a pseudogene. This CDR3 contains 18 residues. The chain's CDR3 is CASSNKLQGREPPETQYF. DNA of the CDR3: TGTGCCAGCAGCAACAAGCTTCAGGGGAGGGAGCCACCAGAGACCCAGTACTTC.

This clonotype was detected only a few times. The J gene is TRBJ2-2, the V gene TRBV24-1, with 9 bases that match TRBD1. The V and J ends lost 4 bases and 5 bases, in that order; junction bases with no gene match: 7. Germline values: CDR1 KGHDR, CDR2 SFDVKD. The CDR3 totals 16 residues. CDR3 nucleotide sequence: TGTGCCACCAGTGAGACTACAGGGGGCAAAACCGGGGAGCTGTTTTTT. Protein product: CATSETTGGKTGELFF.